The present T cell receptor beta chain was sequenced within a study of CD8 T cells in Susac syndrome. Reverse transcription of roughly 0.45 to 1 ug RNA was performed with random hexamers. TCR beta CDR3 was amplified by immunoSEQ multiplex PCR. This amplification extended across 54 Vbeta and 13 Jbeta segments. Each CDR3 protein gets one entry after TCRdb re-called the immunoSEQ multiplex PCR reads with MiXCR. The repertoire holds 160,000 or so distinct CDR3 sequences, about 95% seen once, with around 0.15% in the top ten. Study results and caveats: The study recognized that the number of individuals in its TCR sequencing and HLA analysis was relatively small.

Points on this clonotype: Its specificity is not known.

Isolation of CD8+ and CD4+ T cells was performed negatively, whereas enrichment of TEMRA cells was done by FACS. CDR1 and CDR2 from the germline V gene are DFQATT and SNEGSKA (reference sequence). The V end lost 3 bases, the J end lost 6 bases, and 14 bases lay between the germline ends. CDR3 length: 14 residues. This chain connects TRBV20-1 to TRBJ2-2, with D tentatively TRBD2 (6 bases). Sequencing was done on a sample of CD8+ T cells from PBMCs. The clonotype originates from a human donor with multiple sclerosis. CDR3 in amino acids: CSASSGVTAGELFF. CDR3 nucleotides: TGCAGTGCTAGTTCGGGGGTAACTGCCGGGGAGCTGTTTTTT.